This TCR beta chain appears in the sequencing data of a study of blood T cell repertoires in COVID-19. Whole-study context: The samples span acute and convalescent COVID-19 from the United States, Italy and Spain. The analysed material was cDNA or gDNA that came from T cells, B-cell-depleted T cells, or PBMCs.

TCRdb's table, derived via immunoSEQ multiplex PCR, lists solely in-frame clones and lacks some. The sample lists 180,000 or so clones, approximately 85% occurring once. V trimming: 0 bases; J trimming: 4 bases; junction bases outside the gene matches: 6. This CDR3 has 15 residues. Per germline, CDR1 SGDLS and CDR2 YYNGEE. Those enrolled, adults aged roughly 18 to 89 years, came from around 25 US areas. The study assigned cohorts using participant-reported clinical history. The chain uses TRBV9 and TRBJ1-1, with 7 bases identical to TRBD1. This TCR was sampled from a man in his forties with acute COVID-19. Sequencing was carried out using PBMCs or T cells enriched from blood (not recorded which). The CDR3 DNA reads TGTGCCAGCAGCGTAGGCCCTCAGGGGGGCACTGAAGCTTTCTTT. It specifies CASSVGPQGGTEAFF.